This T cell receptor beta chain appears in the sequencing data of a study of cytomegalovirus exposure and HLA in healthy donors. Study-wide results and caveats: Information on immune exposure was restricted to one variable (CMV serostatus). When analyzed later, the rates of TCR association showed variation by HLA locus, with DRB1 the most and HLA-C the fewest. V- and J-gene trimming in TCR beta was tied to a missense DCLRE1C variant by an analysis performed later.

60 Vbeta and 13 Jbeta primers were used in PCR. Only in-frame clones appear in the TCRdb table, and some are missing; sequencing was by immunoSEQ multiplex PCR. Counted here are 100,000 to 150,000 clones, around 86% occurring once; the ten biggest clones make up around 0.67%. Germline V gives CDR1 SGHRS, CDR2 YFSETQ. The length of the CDR3 is 14 residues. After removal of 4 bases from V and 2 bases from J, the junction contained 3 bases not matched to a gene. As concerns this clone: Its target is not known.

This rearrangement joins TRBV5-1 to TRBJ2-1; 7 bases agree with TRBD1. The source of this sequence is a man aged 18 to 29 in good health and CMV-seronegative. What was sequenced was PBMCs. The CDR3 loop is CASSGDRAYNEQFF. In DNA, the CDR3 is TGCGCCAGCAGCGGCGACAGGGCCTACAATGAGCAGTTCTTC.